The text below deals with one T cell receptor (beta chain). What it recognizes is unknown. Replicate sorted-subset PCRs were loaded with roughly 190 ng DNA, roughly 33,000 T cell genomes. Clones were sequenced by immunoSEQ multiplex PCR, and TCRdb holds only the in-frame ones, with some missing. Counted here are around 1.4 million clones, approximately 98.5% occurring once; the ten biggest clones make up roughly 0.36%. These data belong to a study of shared clonotypes between healthy human individuals. With V trimmed by 6 bases and J by 3 bases, 5 bases remained unmatched. The CDR3 runs to 14 residues. CDR1 and CDR2 from the germline V gene are LNHDA and SQIVND (reference sequence). Study-wide results and limits: Inspection by rarefaction showed sorted-subset sequencing to be incomplete despite large depth. Tissues were not sampled, only blood, and their repertoires likely differ. The small donor group covered limited genetic and exposure diversity.

This sequence originates from a man aged 25-45 years in good health. The rearrangement joins TRBV19 to TRBJ2-5; 9 bases map to TRBD1. Sequencing input: naive CD4+ T cells sorted from blood. Regarding subset: CD45RA+ positively selected. The CDR3 nucleotides read TGTGCCAGTAGAGAAGGACAGGGGAAAGAGACCCAGTACTTC. Amino acids: CASREGQGKETQYF.